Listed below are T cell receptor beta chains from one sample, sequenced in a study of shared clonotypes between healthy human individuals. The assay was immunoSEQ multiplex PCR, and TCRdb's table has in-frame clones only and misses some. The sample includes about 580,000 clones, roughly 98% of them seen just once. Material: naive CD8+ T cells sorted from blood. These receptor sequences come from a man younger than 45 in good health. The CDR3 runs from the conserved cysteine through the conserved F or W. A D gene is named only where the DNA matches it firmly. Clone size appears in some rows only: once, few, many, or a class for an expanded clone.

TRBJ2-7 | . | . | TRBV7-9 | TGTGCCAGCAGTCAAGACAGGTACGAGCAGTACTTC | CASSQDRYEQYF
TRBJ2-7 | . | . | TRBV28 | TGTGCCAGCCGCGGGAAAGTCTACGAGCAGTACTTC | CASRGKVYEQYF
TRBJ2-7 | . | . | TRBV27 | TGTGCCAGCAGTTTGGGCAGGGGAGCCTACGAGCAGTACTTC | CASSLGRGAYEQYF
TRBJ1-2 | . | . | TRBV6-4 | TGTGCCAGCAGTGACTCGAGTGCCAGGGGCTATGGCTACACCTTC | CASSDSSARGYGYTF
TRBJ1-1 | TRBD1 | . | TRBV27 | TGTGCCAGCAGTCCCGGGACAGAAGACACTATGAACACTGAAGCTTTCTTT | CASSPGTEDTMNTEAFF
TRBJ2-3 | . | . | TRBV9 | TGTGCCAGCAGCGTAGCCGGGCTACCTAGCACAGATACGCAGTATTTT | CASSVAGLPSTDTQYF
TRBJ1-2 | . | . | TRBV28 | TGTGCCAGCAGCGTGAACTATGGCTACACCTTC | CASSVNYGYTF
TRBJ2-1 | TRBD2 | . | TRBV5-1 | TGCGCCAGCGGGACTCTAGCGGTGACTTACAATGAGCAGTTCTTC | CASGTLAVTYNEQFF
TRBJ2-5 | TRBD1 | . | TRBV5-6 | TGTGCCAGCAGCGTCGACAGGGAGCCAGAGACCCAGTACTTC | CASSVDREPETQYF
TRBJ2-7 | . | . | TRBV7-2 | TGTGCCAGCAGCCAAAAGGACTCCAACTACGAGCAGTACTTC | CASSQKDSNYEQYF
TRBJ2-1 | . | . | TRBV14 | TGTGCCAGCAGCCAAGTGAGGACGACAATCTACAATGAGCAGTTCTTC | CASSQVRTTIYNEQFF
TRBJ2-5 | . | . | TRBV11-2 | TGTGCCAGCAGCTTAGGCCTAGAGGGGACCCAGTACTTC | CASSLGLEGTQYF
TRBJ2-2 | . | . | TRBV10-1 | TGCGCCAGCAGTGAAGGGGCCGGGGAGCTGTTTTTT | CASSEGAGELFF
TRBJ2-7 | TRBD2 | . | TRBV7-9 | TGTGCCAGCAGCATTAGCGGGAGGGCCGACTACGAGCAGTACTTC | CASSISGRADYEQYF
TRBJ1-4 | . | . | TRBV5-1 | TGCGCCAGCAGTGAACGAGACCTCAATGAAAAACTGTTTTTT | CASSERDLNEKLFF
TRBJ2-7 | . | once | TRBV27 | TGTGCCAGCAGTTTGGCGAGGGAGCGCGAGCAGTACTTC | CASSLAREREQYF
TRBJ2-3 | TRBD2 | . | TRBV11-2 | TGTGCCAGCAGCTTCCATAGCGGGAGAGGCACAGATACGCAGTATTTT | CASSFHSGRGTDTQYF
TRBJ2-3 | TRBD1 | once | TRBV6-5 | TGTGCCAGCAGTTACGGAACAGGGGGTACAGATACGCAGTATTTT | CASSYGTGGTDTQYF
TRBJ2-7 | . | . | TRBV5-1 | TGCGCCAGCAGCTTGGCCGGCCAGTTCTCCTACGAGCAGTACTTC | CASSLAGQFSYEQYF
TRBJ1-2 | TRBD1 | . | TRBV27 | TGTGCCAGCAGTTTTGTCCAGGGGGCAAGTGATGGCTACACCTTC | CASSFVQGASDGYTF
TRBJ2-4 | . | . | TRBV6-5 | TGTGCCAGCAGTTACCGCGGGGAGCTAAACATTCAGTACTTC | CASSYRGELNIQYF
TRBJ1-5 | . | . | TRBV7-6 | TGTGCCACCTCTACAGGCAATAGAGGTCAGCCCCAGCATTTT | CATSTGNRGQPQHF
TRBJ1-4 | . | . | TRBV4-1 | TGCGCCAGCAGCCACTGGCCGGGTTCCGGTGGGGAAAAACTGTTTTTT | CASSHWPGSGGEKLFF
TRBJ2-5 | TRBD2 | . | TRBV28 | TGTGCCAGCAGTTTGGTACTAGCGGGTCCCGTCGGGGAGACCCAGTACTTC | CASSLVLAGPVGETQYF
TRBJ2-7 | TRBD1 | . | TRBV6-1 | TGTGCCAGCAGGCCAAGCGGACAGGGGATCTACGAGCAGTACTTC | CASRPSGQGIYEQYF
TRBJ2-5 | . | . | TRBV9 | TGTGCCAGCAGCGCCCCGGTAGGGCAAGAGACCCAGTACTTC | CASSAPVGQETQYF
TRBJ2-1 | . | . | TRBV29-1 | TGCAGCGTGATGACTAGGGCCGACCGATCCTACAATGAGCAGTTCTTC | CSVMTRADRSYNEQFF
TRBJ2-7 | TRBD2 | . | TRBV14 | TGTGCCAGCAGCCAAATTGGCGGGAGTCTTAACGAGCAGTACTTC | CASSQIGGSLNEQYF
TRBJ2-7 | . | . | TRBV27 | TGTGCCAGCAGTTTATGGGCAGGTGACGAGGACGAGCAGTACTTC | CASSLWAGDEDEQYF
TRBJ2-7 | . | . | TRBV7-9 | TGTGCCAGCAGCTTAGCCTCTTCCGGACTCCCTTTGATGGAGCAGTACTTC | CASSLASSGLPLMEQYF
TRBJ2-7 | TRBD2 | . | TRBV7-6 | TGTGCCAGCAGCTTAGGTAGGGAGGGAGGCAGGCGGTACGAGCAGTACTTC | CASSLGREGGRRYEQYF
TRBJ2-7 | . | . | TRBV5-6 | TGTGCCAGCAGCTTGGACGCTGGCTTGCAGTACTTC | CASSLDAGLQYF
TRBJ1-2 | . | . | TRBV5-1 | TGCGCCAGCAGCAGCGGGGAGGGGAGTAACTATGGCTACACCTTC | CASSSGEGSNYGYTF
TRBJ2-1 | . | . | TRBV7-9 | TGTGCCAGCAGCTTAGATTACAATGAGCAGTTCTTC | CASSLDYNEQFF
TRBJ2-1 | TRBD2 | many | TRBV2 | TGTGCCAGCAGTGATAAAGGGACTAGCGGGAGTAATGAGCAGTTCTTC | CASSDKGTSGSNEQFF
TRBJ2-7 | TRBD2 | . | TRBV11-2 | TGTGCCAGCAGCCAGGATGGGACTAGCGGGTACGAGCAGTACTTC | CASSQDGTSGYEQYF
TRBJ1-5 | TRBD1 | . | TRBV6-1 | TGTGCCAGCAGTGATTTGGCAGGGGGCGGCAATCAGCCCCAGCATTTT | CASSDLAGGGNQPQHF
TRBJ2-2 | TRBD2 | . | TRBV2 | TGTGCCAGCAGTGTGACTAGCGAGAACACCGGGGAGCTGTTTTTT | CASSVTSENTGELFF
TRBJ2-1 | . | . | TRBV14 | TGTGCCAGCAGCCAAGATTACGGCAGGTCCAATGAGCAGTTCTTC | CASSQDYGRSNEQFF
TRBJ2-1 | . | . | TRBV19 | TGTGCCAGTAGTGAGGGACCCGCTTTACGGCAGTTCTTC | CASSEGPALRQFF
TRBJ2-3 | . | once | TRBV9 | TGTGCCAGCAGCGTAAGTGGGCGGGGCACAGATACGCAGTATTTT | CASSVSGRGTDTQYF